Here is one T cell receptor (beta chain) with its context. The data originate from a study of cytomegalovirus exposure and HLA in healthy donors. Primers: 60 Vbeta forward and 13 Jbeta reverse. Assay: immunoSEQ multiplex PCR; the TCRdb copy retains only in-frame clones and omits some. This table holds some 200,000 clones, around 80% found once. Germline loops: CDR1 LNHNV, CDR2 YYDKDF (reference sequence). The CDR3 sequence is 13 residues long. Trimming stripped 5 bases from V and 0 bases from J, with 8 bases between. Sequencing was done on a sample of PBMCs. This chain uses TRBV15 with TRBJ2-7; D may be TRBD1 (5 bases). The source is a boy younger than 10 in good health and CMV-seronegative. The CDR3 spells CATSEDNSYEQYF. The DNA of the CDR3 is TGTGCCACCAGCGAGGACAACTCCTACGAGCAGTACTTC.